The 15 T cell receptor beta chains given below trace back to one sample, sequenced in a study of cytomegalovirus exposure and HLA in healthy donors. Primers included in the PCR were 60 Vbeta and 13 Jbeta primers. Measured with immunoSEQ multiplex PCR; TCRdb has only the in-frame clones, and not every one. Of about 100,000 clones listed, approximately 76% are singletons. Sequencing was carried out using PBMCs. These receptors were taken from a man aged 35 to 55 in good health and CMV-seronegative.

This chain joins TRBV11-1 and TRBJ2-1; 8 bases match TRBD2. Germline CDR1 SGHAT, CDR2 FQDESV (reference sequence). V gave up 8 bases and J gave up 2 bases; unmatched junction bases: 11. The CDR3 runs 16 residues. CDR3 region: CASLGYGGATYNEQFF. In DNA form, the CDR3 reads TGTGCCAGCCTCGGGTACGGGGGGGCGACCTACAATGAGCAGTTCTTC.

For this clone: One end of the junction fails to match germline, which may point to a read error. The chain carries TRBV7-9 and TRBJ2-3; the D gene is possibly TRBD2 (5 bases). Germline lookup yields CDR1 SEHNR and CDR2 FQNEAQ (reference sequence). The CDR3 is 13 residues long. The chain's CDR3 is CSSSLHAGDTQYF. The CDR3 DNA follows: TGTTCCAGCAGCCTCCACGCGGGAGATACGCAGTATTTT.

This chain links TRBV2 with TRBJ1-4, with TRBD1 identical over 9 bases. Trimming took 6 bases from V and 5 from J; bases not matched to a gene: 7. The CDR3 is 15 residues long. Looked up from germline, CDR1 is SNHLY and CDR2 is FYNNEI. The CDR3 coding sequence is TGTGCCAGCAGAGATGGGACAGGGCGGAATGAAAAACTGTTTTTT. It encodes CASRDGTGRNEKLFF. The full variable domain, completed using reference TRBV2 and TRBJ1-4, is EPEVTQTPSHQVTQMGQEVILRCVPISNHLYFYWYRQILGQKVEFLVSFYNNEISEKSEIFDDQFSVERPDGSNFTLKIRSTKLEDSAMYFCASRDGTGRNEKLFFGSGTQLSVL.

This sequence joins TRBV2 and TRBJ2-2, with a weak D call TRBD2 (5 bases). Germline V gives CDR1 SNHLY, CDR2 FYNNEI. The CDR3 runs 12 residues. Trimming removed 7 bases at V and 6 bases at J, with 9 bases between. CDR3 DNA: TGTGCCAGCACGGAGGATTCCGGGGAGCTGTTTTTT. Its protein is CASTEDSGELFF.

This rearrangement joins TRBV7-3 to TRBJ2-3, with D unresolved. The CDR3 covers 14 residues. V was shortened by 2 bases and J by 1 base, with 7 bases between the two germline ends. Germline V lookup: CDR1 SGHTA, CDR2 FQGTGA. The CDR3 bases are TGTGCCAGCAGCTTAGGGCAGGGCACAGATACGCAGTATTTT. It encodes CASSLGQGTDTQYF.

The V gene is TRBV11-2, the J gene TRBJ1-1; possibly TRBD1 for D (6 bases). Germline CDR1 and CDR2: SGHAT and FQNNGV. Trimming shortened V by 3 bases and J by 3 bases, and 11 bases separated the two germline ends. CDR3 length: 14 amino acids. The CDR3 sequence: CASSFQTGYTEAFF. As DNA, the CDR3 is TGTGCCAGCAGCTTCCAGACAGGTTACACTGAAGCTTTCTTT.

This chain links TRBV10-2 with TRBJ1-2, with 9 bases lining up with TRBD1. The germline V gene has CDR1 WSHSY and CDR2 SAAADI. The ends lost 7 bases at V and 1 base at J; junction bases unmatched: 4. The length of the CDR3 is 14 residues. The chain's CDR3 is CASIRTGDNYGYTF. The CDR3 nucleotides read TGCGCCAGCATTAGGACAGGGGATAACTATGGCTACACCTTC.

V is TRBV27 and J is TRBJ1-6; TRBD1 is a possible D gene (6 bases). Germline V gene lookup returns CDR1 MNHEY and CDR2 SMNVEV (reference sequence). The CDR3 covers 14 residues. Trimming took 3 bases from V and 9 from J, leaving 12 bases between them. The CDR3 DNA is TGTGCCAGCAGTTTCTGGGGGGGCGGTTCACCCCTCCACTTT. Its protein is CASSFWGGGSPLHF.

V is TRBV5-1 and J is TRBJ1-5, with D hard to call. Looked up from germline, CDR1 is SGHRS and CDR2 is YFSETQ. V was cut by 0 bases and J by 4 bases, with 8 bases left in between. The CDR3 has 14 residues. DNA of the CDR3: TGCGCCAGCAGCTTGGGTACAGCTAATCAGCCCCAGCATTTT. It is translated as CASSLGTANQPQHF. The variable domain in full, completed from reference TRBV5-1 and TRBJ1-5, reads KAGVTQTPRYLIKTRGQQVTLSCSPISGHRSVSWYQQTPGQGLQFLFEYFSETQRNKGNFPGRFSGRQFSNSRSEMNVSTLELGDSALYLCASSLGTANQPQHFGDGTRLSIL.

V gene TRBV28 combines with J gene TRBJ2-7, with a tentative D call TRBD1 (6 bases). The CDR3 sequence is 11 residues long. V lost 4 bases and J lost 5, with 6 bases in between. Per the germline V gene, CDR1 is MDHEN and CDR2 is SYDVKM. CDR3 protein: CASSSGDEQYV. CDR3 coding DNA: TGTGCCAGCAGTTCAGGGGACGAGCAGTACGTC.

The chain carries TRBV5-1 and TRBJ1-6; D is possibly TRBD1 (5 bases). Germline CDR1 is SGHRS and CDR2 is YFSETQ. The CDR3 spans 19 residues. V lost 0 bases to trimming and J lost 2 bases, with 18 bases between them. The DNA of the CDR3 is TGCGCCAGCAGCTTGGTCGGAGGCGGGGGTACCCCCTATAATTCACCCCTCCACTTT. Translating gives CASSLVGGGGTPYNSPLHF.

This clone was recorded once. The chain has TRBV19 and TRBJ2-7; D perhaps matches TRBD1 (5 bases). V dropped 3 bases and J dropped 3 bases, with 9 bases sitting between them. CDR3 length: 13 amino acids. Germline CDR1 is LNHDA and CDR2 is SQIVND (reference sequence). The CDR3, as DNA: TGTGCCAGTAGTATCGGACAACACTACGAGCAGTACGTC. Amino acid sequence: CASSIGQHYEQYV.

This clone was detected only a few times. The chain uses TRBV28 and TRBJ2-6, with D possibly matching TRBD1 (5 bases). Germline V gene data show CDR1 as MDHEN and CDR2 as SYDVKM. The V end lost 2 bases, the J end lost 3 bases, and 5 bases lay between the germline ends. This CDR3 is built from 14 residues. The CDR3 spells CASSLQGGANVLTF. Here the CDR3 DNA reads TGTGCCAGCAGTTTACAGGGTGGGGCCAACGTCCTGACTTTC.

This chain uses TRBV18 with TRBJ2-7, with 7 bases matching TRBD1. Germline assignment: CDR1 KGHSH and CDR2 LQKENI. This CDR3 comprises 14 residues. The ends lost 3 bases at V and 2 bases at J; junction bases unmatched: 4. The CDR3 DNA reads TGTGCCAGCTCACCCCCGGACAGGCCCTACGAGCAGTACGTC. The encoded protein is CASSPPDRPYEQYV.

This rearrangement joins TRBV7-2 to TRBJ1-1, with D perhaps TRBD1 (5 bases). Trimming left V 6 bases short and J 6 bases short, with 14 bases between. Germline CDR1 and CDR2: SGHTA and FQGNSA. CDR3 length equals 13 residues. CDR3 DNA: TGTGCCAGCAGGGGGGGGAGGGTCCCTGAAGCTTTCTTT. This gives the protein CASRGGRVPEAFF.